The 17 T cell receptor beta chains below come from one sample, sequenced in a study of technical replicates of blood from several donors. Here immunoSEQ multiplex PCR was the method, and the copy in TCRdb shows in-frame clones only, minus some. The repertoire has 70,000 to 75,000 clones, 95% of them found once; the top ten carry 0.2% to 0.3%. Sequences were obtained from T cells isolated from PBMCs. These TCRs come from a human donor in good health.

This clone has a single count. This rearrangement joins TRBV9 to TRBJ1-1; D uncertain. This CDR3 spans 14 amino acids. V shed 0 bases and J shed 6 bases, with 12 bases lying between them. CDR1 and CDR2 (germline): SGDLS, YYNGEE. The CDR3 reads CASSVEGGRAEAFF. The DNA for the CDR3 is TGTGCCAGCAGCGTAGAAGGCGGGAGGGCTGAAGCTTTCTTT.

This clone has only one observation. The chain is built from TRBV7-9 and TRBJ2-7; D may be TRBD2 (5 bases). Per the germline V gene, CDR1 is SEHNR and CDR2 is FQNEAQ (reference sequence). The V gene lost 5 bases and the J gene lost 0 bases, with 8 bases spanning the gap. The CDR3 is 13 residues long. The CDR3: CASSPGVSYEQYF. CDR3 sequence (DNA): TGTGCCAGCAGCCCCGGGGTCTCCTACGAGCAGTACTTC.

J is TRBJ1-1 and V is TRBV6-1; perhaps TRBD1 as D (5 bases). Looked up from germline, CDR1 is MNHNS and CDR2 is SASEGT. V gave up 2 bases and J gave up 6 bases, with 10 bases separating them. The CDR3 is made up of 13 amino acids. The CDR3 DNA reads TGTGCCAGCAGTGAACTCAAAGGGGCTGAAGCTTTCTTT. Amino acid sequence: CASSELKGAEAFF.

This clone is a singleton in its sample. This sequence joins TRBV6-1 and TRBJ1-2, with a tentative D call TRBD1 (6 bases). Germline lookup yields CDR1 MNHNS and CDR2 SASEGT. This CDR3 spans 16 amino acids. The V gene lost 3 bases and the J gene lost 4 bases, with 18 bases spanning the gap. The CDR3 is CASSDPGTRIPYGYTF. Written as DNA, the CDR3 is TGTGCCAGCAGTGACCCCGGGACAAGGATCCCCTATGGCTACACCTTC.

The CDR3 loop reads CSVDIPGLEAFF. The CDR3 DNA follows: TGCAGCGTTGATATACCGGGACTAGAAGCTTTCTTT. The V gene is TRBV29-1, the J gene TRBJ1-1; tentatively, D is TRBD1 (5 bases). The CDR3 covers 12 residues. The germline V and J ends were trimmed by 3 bases and 8 bases, with 13 bases remaining between them. The V gene's germline CDR1 is SQVTM and CDR2 ANQGSEA.

The chain joins TRBV14 to TRBJ2-7, with 8 bases fitting TRBD2. With V trimmed by 5 bases and J by 1 base, 10 bases remained unmatched. Germline values: CDR1 SGHDN, CDR2 FVKESK. The CDR3 is 16 residues long. Here the CDR3 DNA reads TGTGCCAGCAGCTCGCTAATAGCGGGACCATCCTACGAGCAGTACTTC. Translated, it gives CASSSLIAGPSYEQYF.

The chain has TRBV15 and TRBJ1-5; D is perhaps TRBD1 (5 bases). This CDR3 contains 15 residues. Germline V gene data show CDR1 as LNHNV and CDR2 as YYDKDF (reference sequence). V was pared by 9 bases and J by 6 bases, with 21 bases between. The CDR3 bases are TGTGCCACAAGGCACTGGGGGGAGAGTAGTCAGCCCCAGCATTTT. This gives the protein CATRHWGESSQPQHF.

This chain joins TRBV28 and TRBJ1-1, with TRBD1 matching 9 bases. The CDR3 is 16 residues long. Germline CDR1 is MDHEN and CDR2 is SYDVKM. Losses at the gene ends were 5 bases for V and 0 bases for J; bases not matched to a gene: 7. This CDR3 reads CASSQVQGAVNTEAFF. CDR3 in DNA: TGTGCCAGCAGTCAGGTACAGGGGGCGGTGAACACTGAAGCTTTCTTT.

The rearrangement joins TRBV11-2 to TRBJ1-4; 7 bases match TRBD1. The CDR3 length is 16 residues. Trimming took 2 bases from V and 10 from J; bases not matched to a gene: 13. Germline loops: CDR1 SGHAT, CDR2 FQNNGV. The CDR3 region is CASSLRPTGQGGKLFF. The CDR3 region has the DNA TGTGCCAGCAGCTTACGCCCGACAGGGCAAGGGGGAAAACTGTTTTTT.

This clone was picked up one time. This chain links TRBV27 with TRBJ2-5; perhaps TRBD2 as D (6 bases). Germline CDR1 MNHEY, CDR2 SMNVEV (reference sequence). The CDR3 spans 14 residues. Trimming left V 0 bases short and J 4 bases short, with 9 bases between. The CDR3 sequence is CASSLSGSRETQYF. CDR3 DNA: TGTGCCAGCAGTTTATCCGGGAGTAGAGAGACCCAGTACTTC.

In this sample, this clone turned up once. The V and J genes are TRBV4-1 and TRBJ2-3; weak D call: TRBD2 (5 bases). The germline CDR1 and CDR2 sequences are MGHRA and YSYEKL. This CDR3 is 19 amino acids long. Trimming left V 0 bases short and J 4 bases short, with 23 bases between. CDR3 sequence: CASSQDRASLIGIADTQYF. CDR3 nucleotide sequence: TGCGCCAGCAGCCAAGATCGGGCTAGCTTAATCGGAATTGCAGATACGCAGTATTTT.

As DNA, the CDR3 is TGTGCCAGCAGTTACTCGGGTTTGTACGGGTCGGCTTTCTTT. This sequence encodes CASSYSGLYGSAFF. The rearrangement links TRBV6-5 to TRBJ1-1; unclear D gene. V dropped 0 bases and J dropped 11 bases, with 16 bases sitting between them. CDR3 length equals 14 residues. Germline V gene sequence: CDR1 MNHEY, CDR2 SVGAGI.

V and J are TRBV5-6 and TRBJ2-7, with D perhaps TRBD2 (6 bases). The CDR3 runs to 14 residues. Germline-derived CDR1 and CDR2 are SGHDT and YYEEEE. The V end was cut by 4 bases, the J end by 2 bases, with 13 bases between. This CDR3 reads CASSPGLNPYEQYF. The DNA of the CDR3 is TGTGCCAGCAGCCCGGGACTGAATCCCTACGAGCAGTACTTC.

This clone has a single count. CDR3 DNA: TGCGCCAGCAGTCAGGGACTAGCGGGAGTAGGTGAGCAGTTCTTC. Amino acid sequence: CASSQGLAGVGEQFF. The rearrangement joins TRBV5-1 to TRBJ2-1; TRBD2 agrees at 14 bases. Germline lookup yields CDR1 SGHRS and CDR2 YFSETQ. The CDR3 length is 15 residues. V was clipped by 5 bases and J by 9 bases; unmatched bases: 7.

V and J are TRBV7-9 and TRBJ2-5; no clear D. Germline CDR1 and CDR2: SEHNR and FQNEAQ (reference sequence). This CDR3 comprises 15 residues. The ends were cut back, 2 bases at V and 4 bases at J, with 14 bases in the middle. The CDR3 bases are TGTGCCAGCAGCTTACCAGGATCCGGTCGAGAGACCCAGTACTTC. Protein product: CASSLPGSGRETQYF.

The rearrangement links TRBV5-1 to TRBJ2-1, with 7 bases aligning to TRBD2. CDR1 is SGHRS and CDR2 is YFSETQ in the germline V gene. Losses at the gene ends were 0 bases for V and 10 bases for J; bases not matched to a gene: 7. The CDR3 is made up of 14 amino acids. CDR3 sequence: CASSLEGGKGEQFF. The CDR3 DNA sequence: TGCGCCAGCAGCTTGGAGGGAGGGAAGGGGGAGCAGTTCTTC.

This sequence joins TRBV12-5 and TRBJ2-3; 9 positions agree with TRBD1. J was trimmed by 7 bases and V by 4 bases; bases with no gene match: 18. The CDR3 is 18 amino acids. The V gene's germline CDR1 is LGHNT and CDR2 FRNRAP. The CDR3 DNA reads TGTGCTAGTGGTTGGACGCCAAACCCGGGACAGGGTCCATATACGCAGTATTTT. Translation: CASGWTPNPGQGPYTQYF.